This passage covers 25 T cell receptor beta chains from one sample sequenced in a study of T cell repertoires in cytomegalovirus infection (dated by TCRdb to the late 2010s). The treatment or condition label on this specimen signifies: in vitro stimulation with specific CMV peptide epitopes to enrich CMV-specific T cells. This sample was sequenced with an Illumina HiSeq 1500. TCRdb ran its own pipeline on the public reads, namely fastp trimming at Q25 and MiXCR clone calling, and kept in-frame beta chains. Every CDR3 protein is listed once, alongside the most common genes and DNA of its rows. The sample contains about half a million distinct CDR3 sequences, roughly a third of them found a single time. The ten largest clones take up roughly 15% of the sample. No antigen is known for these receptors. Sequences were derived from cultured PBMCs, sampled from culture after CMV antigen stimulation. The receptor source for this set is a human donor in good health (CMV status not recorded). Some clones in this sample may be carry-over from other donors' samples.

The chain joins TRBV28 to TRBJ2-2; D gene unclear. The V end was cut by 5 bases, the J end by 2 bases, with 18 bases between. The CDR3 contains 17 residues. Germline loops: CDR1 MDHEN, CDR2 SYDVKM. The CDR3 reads CASSLLEGSSNTGELFF. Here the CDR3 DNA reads TGTGCCAGCAGTCTACTCGAAGGTAGCAGTAACACCGGGGAGCTGTTTTTT. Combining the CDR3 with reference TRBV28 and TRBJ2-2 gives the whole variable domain DVKVTQSSRYLVKRTGEKVFLECVQDMDHENMFWYRQDPGLGLRLIYFSYDVKMKEKGDIPEGYSVSREKKERFSLILESASTNQTSMYLCASSLLEGSSNTGELFFGEGSRLTVL.

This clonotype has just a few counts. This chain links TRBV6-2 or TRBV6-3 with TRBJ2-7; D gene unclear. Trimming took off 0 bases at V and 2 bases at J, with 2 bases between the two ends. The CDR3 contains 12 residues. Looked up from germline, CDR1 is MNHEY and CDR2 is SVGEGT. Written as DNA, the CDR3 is TGTGCCAGCAGTTACTCTACCTACGAGCAGTACTTC. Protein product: CASSYSTYEQYF.

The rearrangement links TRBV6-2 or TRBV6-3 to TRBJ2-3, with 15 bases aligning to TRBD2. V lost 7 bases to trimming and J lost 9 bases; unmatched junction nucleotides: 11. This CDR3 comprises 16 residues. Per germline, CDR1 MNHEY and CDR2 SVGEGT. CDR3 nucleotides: TGTGCCAGCATCCCCGCCGGGACTAGCGGGAGGTACACGCAGTATTTT. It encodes CASIPAGTSGRYTQYF.

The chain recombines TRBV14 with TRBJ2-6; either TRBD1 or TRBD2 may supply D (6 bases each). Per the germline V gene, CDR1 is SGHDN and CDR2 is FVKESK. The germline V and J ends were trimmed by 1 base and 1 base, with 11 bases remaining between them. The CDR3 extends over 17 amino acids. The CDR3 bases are TGTGCCAGCAGCCAAGTCACAGGGAGGTCTGGGGCCAACGTCCTGACTTTC. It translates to CASSQVTGRSGANVLTF.

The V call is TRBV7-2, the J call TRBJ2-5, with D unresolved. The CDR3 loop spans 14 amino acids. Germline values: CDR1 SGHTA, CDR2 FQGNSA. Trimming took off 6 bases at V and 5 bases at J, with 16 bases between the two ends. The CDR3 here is CASRPNLPGETQYF. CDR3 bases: TGTGCCAGCAGACCAAACCTTCCCGGGGAGACCCAGTACTTC.

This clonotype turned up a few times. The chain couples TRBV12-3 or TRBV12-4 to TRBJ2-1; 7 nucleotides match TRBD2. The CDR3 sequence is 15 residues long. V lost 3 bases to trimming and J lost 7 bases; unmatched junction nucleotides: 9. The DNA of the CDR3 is TGTGCCAGCAGTTTTAGGGAGGGCCTTAGAAATGAGCAGTTCTTC. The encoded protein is CASSFREGLRNEQFF.

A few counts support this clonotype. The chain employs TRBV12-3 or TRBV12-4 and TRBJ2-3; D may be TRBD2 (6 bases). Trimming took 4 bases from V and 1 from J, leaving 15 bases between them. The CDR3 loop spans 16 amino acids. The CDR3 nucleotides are TGTGCCAGCAGTTCTCGGGACTCCCTACGCACAGATACGCAGTATTTT. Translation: CASSSRDSLRTDTQYF.

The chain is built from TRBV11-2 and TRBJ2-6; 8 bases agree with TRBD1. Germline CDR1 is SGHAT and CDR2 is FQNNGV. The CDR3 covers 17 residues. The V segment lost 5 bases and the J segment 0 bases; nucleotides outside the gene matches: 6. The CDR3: CASSTYRGISGANVLTF. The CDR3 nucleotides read TGTGCCAGCAGCACGTACAGGGGGATCTCTGGGGCCAACGTCCTGACTTTC.

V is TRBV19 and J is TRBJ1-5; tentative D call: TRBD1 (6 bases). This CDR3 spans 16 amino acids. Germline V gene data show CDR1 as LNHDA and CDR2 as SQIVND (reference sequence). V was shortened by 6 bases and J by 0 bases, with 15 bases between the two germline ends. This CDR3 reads CASRGRGPDSNQPQHF. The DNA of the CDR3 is TGTGCCAGTAGAGGCAGGGGCCCTGATAGCAATCAGCCCCAGCATTTT.

The DNA for the CDR3 is TGTGCCAGCAGCTCATCAGGGGGGATAGCGGGAGTGTTTAGCTCCTACAATGAGCAGTTCTTC. This gives the protein CASSSSGGIAGVFSSYNEQFF. V and J are TRBV7-9 and TRBJ2-1; the match to TRBD2 covers 9 bases. The CDR3 covers 21 residues. The V gene end was trimmed by 4 bases and the J gene end by 0 bases; junction bases not matched to a gene: 19. Per germline, CDR1 SEHNR and CDR2 FQNEAQ (reference sequence).

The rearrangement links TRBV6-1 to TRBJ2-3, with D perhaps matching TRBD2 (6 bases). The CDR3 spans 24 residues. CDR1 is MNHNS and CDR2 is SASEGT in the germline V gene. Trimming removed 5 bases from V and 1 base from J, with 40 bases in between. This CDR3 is CASSYGHFGLRGGKSTRGTDTQYF. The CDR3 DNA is TGTGCCAGCAGTTACGGACATTTTGGCTTACGGGGCGGGAAGTCGACCCGAGGCACAGATACGCAGTATTTT.

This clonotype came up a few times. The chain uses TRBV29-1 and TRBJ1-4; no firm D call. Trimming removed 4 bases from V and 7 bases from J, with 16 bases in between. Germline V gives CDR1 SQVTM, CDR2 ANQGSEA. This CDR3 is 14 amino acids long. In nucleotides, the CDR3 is TGCAGCGTTGGCCACGACGGGGTTCGTGAAAAACTGTTTTTT. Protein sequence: CSVGHDGVREKLFF.

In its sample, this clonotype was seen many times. DNA for the CDR3: TGTGCCAGCAGCTTGGCCCAGCGGAGGGACGAGCAGTACTTC. Translation gives CASSLAQRRDEQYF. The chain employs TRBV7-2 and TRBJ2-7; tentative D call: TRBD2 (6 bases). V lost 3 bases to trimming and J lost 5 bases, with 14 bases between them. This CDR3 has 14 amino acids. From germline, CDR1 is SGHTA and CDR2 FQGNSA.

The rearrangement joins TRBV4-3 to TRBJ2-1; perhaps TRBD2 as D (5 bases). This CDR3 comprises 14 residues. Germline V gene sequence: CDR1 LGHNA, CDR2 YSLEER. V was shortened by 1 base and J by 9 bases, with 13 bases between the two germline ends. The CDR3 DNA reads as TGCGCCAGCAGCCAAGTGGACTGGGCCTCTGAGCAGTTCTTC. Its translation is CASSQVDWASEQFF.

CDR3 in DNA: TGCGCCAGCAGCCAAGATGCTAGCGGGACGGGGTCCTACAATGAGCAGTTCTTC. It codes for CASSQDASGTGSYNEQFF. The chain uses TRBV4-3 and TRBJ2-1; 9 bases align to TRBD2. J was trimmed by 1 base and V by 0 bases; bases with no gene match: 7. From germline, CDR1 is LGHNA and CDR2 YSLEER. The CDR3 consists of 18 residues.

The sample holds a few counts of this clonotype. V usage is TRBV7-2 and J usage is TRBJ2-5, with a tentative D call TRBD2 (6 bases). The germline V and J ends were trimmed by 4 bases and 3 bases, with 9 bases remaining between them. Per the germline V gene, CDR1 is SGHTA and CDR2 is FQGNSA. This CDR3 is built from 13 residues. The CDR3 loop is CASSSGAEETQYF. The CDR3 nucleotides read TGTGCCAGCAGCTCGGGAGCGGAAGAGACCCAGTACTTC.

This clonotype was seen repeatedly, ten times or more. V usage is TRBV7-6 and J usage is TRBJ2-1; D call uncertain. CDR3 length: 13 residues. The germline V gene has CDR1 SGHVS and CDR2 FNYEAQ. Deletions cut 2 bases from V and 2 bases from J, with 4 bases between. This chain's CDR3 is CASSLSPYNEQFF. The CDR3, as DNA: TGTGCCAGCAGCTTAAGTCCCTACAATGAGCAGTTCTTC.

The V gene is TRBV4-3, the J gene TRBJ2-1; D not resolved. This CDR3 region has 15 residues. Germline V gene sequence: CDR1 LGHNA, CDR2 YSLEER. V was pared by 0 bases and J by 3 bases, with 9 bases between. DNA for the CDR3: TGCGCCAGCAGCCAAGAAGGATTGGGCTACAATGAGCAGTTCTTC. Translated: CASSQEGLGYNEQFF.

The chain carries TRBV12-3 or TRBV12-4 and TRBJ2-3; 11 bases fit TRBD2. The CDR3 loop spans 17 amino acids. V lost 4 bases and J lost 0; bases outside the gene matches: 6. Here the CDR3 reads CASSSTGLAGSTDTQYF. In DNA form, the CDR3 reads TGTGCCAGCAGTTCGACCGGACTAGCGGGCAGCACAGATACGCAGTATTTT.

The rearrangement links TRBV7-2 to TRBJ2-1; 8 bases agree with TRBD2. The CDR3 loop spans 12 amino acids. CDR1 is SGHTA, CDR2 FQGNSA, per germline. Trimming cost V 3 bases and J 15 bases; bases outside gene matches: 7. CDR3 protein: CASSFHGLAPFF. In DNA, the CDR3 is TGTGCCAGCAGCTTTCACGGACTAGCCCCGTTCTTC.

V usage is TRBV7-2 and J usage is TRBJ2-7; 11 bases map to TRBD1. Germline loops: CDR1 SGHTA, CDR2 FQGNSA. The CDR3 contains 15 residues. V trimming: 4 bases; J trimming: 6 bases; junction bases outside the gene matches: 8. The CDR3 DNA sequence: TGTGCCAGCAGCTCCGGACAGGGGGCGCCTATCGAGCAGTACTTC. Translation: CASSSGQGAPIEQYF.

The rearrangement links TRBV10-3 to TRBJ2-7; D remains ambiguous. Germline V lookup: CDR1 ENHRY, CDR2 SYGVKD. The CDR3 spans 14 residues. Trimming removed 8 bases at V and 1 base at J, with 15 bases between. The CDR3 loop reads CAIAEPFRSYEQYF. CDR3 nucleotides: TGTGCCATCGCAGAGCCATTCCGATCCTACGAGCAGTACTTC.

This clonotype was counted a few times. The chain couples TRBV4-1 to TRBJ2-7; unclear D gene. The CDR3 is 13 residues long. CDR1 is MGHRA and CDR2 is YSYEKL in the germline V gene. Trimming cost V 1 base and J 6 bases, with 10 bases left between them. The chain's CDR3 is CASSQAPASEQYV. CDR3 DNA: TGCGCCAGCAGCCAAGCCCCGGCCAGCGAGCAGTACGTC.

The CDR3 sequence is CASSPGRTTPDNTGELFF. DNA for the CDR3: TGTGCCAGCAGCCCTGGGCGAACTACCCCCGATAACACCGGGGAGCTGTTTTTT. The chain links TRBV11-2 to TRBJ2-2, with D unresolved. V was pared by 5 bases and J by 2 bases, with 21 bases between. Germline values: CDR1 SGHAT, CDR2 FQNNGV. The CDR3 runs to 18 residues.

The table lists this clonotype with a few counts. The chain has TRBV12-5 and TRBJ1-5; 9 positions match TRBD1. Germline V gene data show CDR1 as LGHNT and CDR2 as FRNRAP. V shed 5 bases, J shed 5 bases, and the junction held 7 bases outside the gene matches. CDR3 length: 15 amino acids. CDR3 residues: CASGPRGQGDQPQHF. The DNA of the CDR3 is TGTGCTAGTGGTCCCCGGGGACAGGGCGATCAGCCCCAGCATTTT.